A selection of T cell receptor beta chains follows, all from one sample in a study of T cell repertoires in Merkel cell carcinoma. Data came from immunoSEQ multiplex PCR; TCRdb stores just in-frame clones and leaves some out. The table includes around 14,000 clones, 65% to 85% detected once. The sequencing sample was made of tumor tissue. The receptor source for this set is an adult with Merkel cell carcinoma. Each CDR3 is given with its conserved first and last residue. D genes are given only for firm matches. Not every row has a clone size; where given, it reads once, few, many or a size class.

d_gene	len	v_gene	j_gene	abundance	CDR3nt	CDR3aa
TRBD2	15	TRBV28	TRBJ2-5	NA	TGTGCCATCCTTTCTCCGTCTAGCGGGGAAGAGACTCAGTACTTC	CAILSPSSGEETQYF
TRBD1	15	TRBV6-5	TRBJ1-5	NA	TGTGCCAGCAGGGCCTTAGGGGGCCCCAATCAGCCCCAGCATTTT	CASRALGGPNQPQHF
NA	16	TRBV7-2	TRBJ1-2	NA	TGTGCCAGCAGCCAGCTTAGATCCACGGCTAACTATGGCTACACCTTC	CASSQLRSTANYGYTF
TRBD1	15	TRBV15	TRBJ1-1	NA	TGTGCCACCAGCAGAGATCAAGGGGGCGGCACTGAAGCTTTCTTT	CATSRDQGGGTEAFF
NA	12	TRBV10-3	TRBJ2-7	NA	TGTGCCATCAGTGTCGCGGGGTACGAGCAGTACTTC	CAISVAGYEQYF
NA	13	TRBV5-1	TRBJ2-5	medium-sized	TGCGCCAGCAGCAAGGGGGGAGGGGAGACCCAGTACTTC	CASSKGGGETQYF
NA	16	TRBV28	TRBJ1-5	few	TGTGCCAGCAGTTTGAGGACCGAATATAGCAATCAGCCCCAGCATTTT	CASSLRTEYSNQPQHF
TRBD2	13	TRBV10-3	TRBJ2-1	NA	TGTGCCACCGGACTAGCGGGAGACAATGAGCAGTTCTTC	CATGLAGDNEQFF
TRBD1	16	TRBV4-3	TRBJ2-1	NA	TGCGCCAGCAGCCAAGAGGGGACAGAAACTTACAATGAGCAGTTCTTC	CASSQEGTETYNEQFF
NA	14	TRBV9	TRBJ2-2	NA	TGTGCCAGCAGCGTGAGCGGATACACCGGGGAGCTGTTTTTT	CASSVSGYTGELFF
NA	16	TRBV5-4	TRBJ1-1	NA	TGTGCCAGCAGCTCGCCCGGGGGAGGTCGAAACACTGAAGCTTTCTTT	CASSSPGGGRNTEAFF
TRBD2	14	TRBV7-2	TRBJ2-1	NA	TGTGCCAGCAGCTTAAAGCGGGAGAGTGATGAGCAGTTCTTC	CASSLKRESDEQFF
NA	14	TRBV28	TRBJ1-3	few	TGTGCCAGCTGGGAAGACTTCTCTGGAAACACCATATATTTT	CASWEDFSGNTIYF
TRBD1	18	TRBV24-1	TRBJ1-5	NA	TGTGCCACCAGTGATTTAGGGACAGGTTTCTTTAGCAATCAGCCCCAGCATTTT	CATSDLGTGFFSNQPQHF
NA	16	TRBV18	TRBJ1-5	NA	TGTGCCAGCTCACCAATGGGGTACCTGAGCAATCAGCCCCAGCATTTT	CASSPMGYLSNQPQHF
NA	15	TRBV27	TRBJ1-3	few	TGTGCCAGCAGTTTGACCGGAATCTCTGGAAACACCATATATTTT	CASSLTGISGNTIYF
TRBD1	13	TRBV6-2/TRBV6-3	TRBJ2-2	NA	TGTGCCAGCAGCCCCAGGGGGACCGGGGAGCTGTTTTTT	CASSPRGTGELFF
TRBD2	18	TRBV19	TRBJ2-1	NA	TGTGCCAGTAGTATCCCAAGCCAGCTTAGCGGGAGTGATTATGAGCAGTTCTTC	CASSIPSQLSGSDYEQFF
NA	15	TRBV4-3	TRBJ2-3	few	TGCGCCAGCAGCCAAGATGGGAGTGGCCCAGATACGCAGTATTTT	CASSQDGSGPDTQYF
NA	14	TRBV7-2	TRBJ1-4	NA	TGTGCCAGCAGCTTAGTCGCGGGGGGCGAAAAACTGTTTTTT	CASSLVAGGEKLFF
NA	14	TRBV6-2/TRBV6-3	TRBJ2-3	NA	TGTGCCAGCAGTCCGCTCGGCCTCACAGATACGCAGTATTTT	CASSPLGLTDTQYF
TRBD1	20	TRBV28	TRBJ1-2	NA	TGTGCCAGCAGTTTGGTCCAAACCCTACAGGGGGCCGGCGGCGCGCGGGGCTACACCTTC	CASSLVQTLQGAGGARGYTF
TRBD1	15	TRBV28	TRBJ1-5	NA	TGTGCCAGCAGTTTCCCGGACAGGGGTAATCAGCCCCAGCATTTT	CASSFPDRGNQPQHF
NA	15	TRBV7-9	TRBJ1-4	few	TGTGCCAGCAGCATTCCAAGTACAACTAATGAAAAACTGTTTTTT	CASSIPSTTNEKLFF
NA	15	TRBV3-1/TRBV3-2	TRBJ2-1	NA	TGTGCCAGCAGCCAATCCCAAGGCTCCTACAATGAGCAGTTCTTC	CASSQSQGSYNEQFF